This T cell receptor (beta chain) was captured in a study of T cells in Graves' hyperthyroidism and ophthalmopathy. CDR3 length equals 15 residues. In germline, CDR1 is LNHNV, CDR2 YYDKDF (reference sequence). This clonotype appeared many times. One end of the junction varies from germline; a read error may be responsible. The source material, RNA transcripts, was used to amplify TCR beta CDR3 regions. With the HTBI primer set, the TCR CDR3 went through a first round of RT-PCR. TCRdb recomputed calls from the multiplex PCR reads with MiXCR, one row per CDR3 protein. This sample has about 590,000 distinct CDR3 sequences; approximately 15% occur once, and the top ten carry roughly 7%. The study included ophthalmopathy patients with Clinical Activity Score at least 3, NOSPECS grade at least 4 and duration under 3 months. Uncontrolled infection, other autoimmune disease, pregnancy and lactation each barred patients from inclusion. Diagnosing involved the use of clinical symptoms, serum thyroxine and TRAb, thyroid ultrasound and orbital computed tomography. Each 10 ml fresh peripheral blood draw supplied the PBMCs.

Sequenced material: blood. The chain links TRBV15 to TRBJ1-5; 10 bases are a match to TRBD1. The source of this sequence is a woman under 30 with Graves' ophthalmopathy. CDR3 amino acids: CATSRDRGLGQPQHF. Here the CDR3 DNA reads TGTGCCACCAGCCGAGACAGGGGGCTAGGACAGCCCCAGCATTTT.